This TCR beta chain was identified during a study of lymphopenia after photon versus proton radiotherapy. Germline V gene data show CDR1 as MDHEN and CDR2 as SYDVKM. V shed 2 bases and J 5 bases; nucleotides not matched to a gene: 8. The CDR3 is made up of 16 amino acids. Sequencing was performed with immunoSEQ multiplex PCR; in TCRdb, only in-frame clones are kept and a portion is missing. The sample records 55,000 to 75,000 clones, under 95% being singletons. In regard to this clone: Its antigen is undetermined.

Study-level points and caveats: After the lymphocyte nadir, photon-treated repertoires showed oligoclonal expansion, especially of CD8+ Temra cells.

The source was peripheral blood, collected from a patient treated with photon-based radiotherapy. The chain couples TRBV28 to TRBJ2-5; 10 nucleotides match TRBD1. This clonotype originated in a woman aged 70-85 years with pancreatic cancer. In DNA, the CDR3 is TGTGCCAGCAGTTTAGCGGGACAGGGGTGGGGTGAGACCCAGTACTTC. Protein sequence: CASSLAGQGWGETQYF.